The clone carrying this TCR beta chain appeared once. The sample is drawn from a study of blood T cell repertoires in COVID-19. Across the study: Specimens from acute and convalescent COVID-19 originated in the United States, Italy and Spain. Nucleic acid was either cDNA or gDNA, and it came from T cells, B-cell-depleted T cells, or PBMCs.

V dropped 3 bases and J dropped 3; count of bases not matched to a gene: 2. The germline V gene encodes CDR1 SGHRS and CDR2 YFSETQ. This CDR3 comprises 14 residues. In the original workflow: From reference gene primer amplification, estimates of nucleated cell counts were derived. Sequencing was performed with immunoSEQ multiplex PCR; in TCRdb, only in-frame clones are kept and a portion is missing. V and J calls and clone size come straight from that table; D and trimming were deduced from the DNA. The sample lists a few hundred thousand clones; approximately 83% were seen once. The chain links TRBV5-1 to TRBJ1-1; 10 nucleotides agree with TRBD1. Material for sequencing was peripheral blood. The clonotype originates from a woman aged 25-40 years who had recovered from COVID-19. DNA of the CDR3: TGCGCCAGCAGCTATGGACAGGGGGACACTGAAGCTTTCTTT. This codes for CASSYGQGDTEAFF.